The clone carrying this T cell receptor beta chain was observed a handful of times. Germline and junction disagree at one end, which may indicate a read error. This sample is part of a study of tumor and adjacent non-tumor tissue in lung cancer. This sample's RNA came from whole unsorted tissue. More than 3 cm separated this lung sample from the edge of the tumor. This CDR3 is built from 14 residues. Germline V gene lookup returns CDR1 MDHEN and CDR2 SYDVKM. The library came from three nested PCR rounds adapted from ARM-PCR protocols. One entry per CDR3 protein, called by TCRdb with MiXCR from the multiplex PCR reads. The sample records more than 45,000 distinct CDR3 sequences, around two thirds being singletons.

Specimen: distant non-tumor lung tissue. The rearrangement joins TRBV28 to TRBJ2-3; D might be TRBD1 or TRBD2, each matching 5 bases. This TCR was recovered from a woman aged 55-69 years with non-small cell lung cancer. The CDR3 region is CASTHGTMVDTHYF. The DNA of the CDR3 is TGTGCCAGCACCCACGGGACCATGGTGGATACGCACTATTTT.